The clone carrying this T cell receptor beta chain has a handful of counts. Antigen specificity is unknown. The record originates from a study of CD8 T cells in ankylosing spondylitis. Study-level points and caveats: Some of these motif variants have turned up before, in reports on reactive arthritis synovial fluid and blood. The clones that were linked to disease were reported to be significantly enriched in matched synovial fluid samples from ankylosing spondylitis patients. Blood from ankylosing spondylitis patients appeared to carry a characteristic roughly eight-variant TCR beta motif.

This CDR3 contains 12 residues. Per the germline V gene, CDR1 is SGHTA and CDR2 is FQGNSA. V lost 4 bases, J lost 5 bases, and 8 bases lay in between. 5'-RACE, quantitative and with molecular barcodes, yielded the TCR beta libraries. TCRdb called the 5' RACE reads again in MiXCR, with one record for every CDR3 protein. Of almost 400,000 distinct CDR3 sequences listed, under 25% are singletons. The material sequenced was blood, either unsorted or a sorted T cell fraction (not recorded which). The chain combines TRBV7-2 with TRBJ2-5; D is ambiguous. The sequence was collected from a male donor with ankylosing spondylitis. Here the CDR3 DNA reads TGTGCCAGCAGCTACCACCGGGAGACCCAGTACTTC. It encodes CASSYHRETQYF. Supplemented by reference TRBV7-2 and TRBJ2-5, the full variable domain reads GAGVSQSPSNKVTEKGKDVELRCDPISGHTALYWYRQSLGQGLEFLIYFQGNSAPDKSGLPSDRFSAERTGGSVSTLTIQRTQQEDSAVYLCASSYHRETQYFGPGTRLLVL.